The source of this T cell receptor beta chain is a study of cytomegalovirus exposure and HLA in healthy donors. Study information: Most donors, around 81% of over 350 genotyped, fell in the Caucasian-associated ancestry cluster. Whole-study results and caveats: The later analysis indicated that the majority of CMV-associated TCR beta chains appeared HLA-restricted.

The CDR3 runs to 15 residues. Trimming cost V 5 bases and J 4 bases, with 14 bases left between them. CDR1 and CDR2 from the germline V gene are MDHEN and SYDVKM. The PCR used 60 Vbeta and 13 Jbeta primers. This table comes from immunoSEQ multiplex PCR, and its TCRdb copy is limited to in-frame clones, with some not included. The sample has 200,000 to 250,000 clones; the top ten hold roughly 1.1%. As for this clone: Antigen specificity is unknown.

Each donor was healthy, and each was a bone marrow donor. The TCR originated in a girl between 2 and 10 years old in good health and CMV-seropositive. Sequences were obtained from PBMCs. V gene TRBV28 combines with J gene TRBJ1-4, with a possible D match to TRBD1 (6 bases). The CDR3 here is CASSHLDRRNEKLFF. CDR3 coding DNA: TGTGCCAGCAGTCACTTGGACAGACGTAATGAAAAACTGTTTTTT.